This T cell receptor (beta chain) stems from a study of T cell responses to AZD1222 COVID-19 vaccine. Overall study findings and caveats: It should be noted that donors were predominantly white British and more often female, and clonal diversity was possibly underestimated.

The assay was immunoSEQ multiplex PCR, and TCRdb's table has in-frame clones only and misses some. The top ten clones hold less than 5.5% of a sample with tens of thousands of clones, roughly 89% of them seen once. A word on this clone: Its antigen is not identified.

CDR3 length: 16 amino acids. V gave up 0 bases and J gave up 1 base, with 12 bases separating them. The germline V gene has CDR1 SGHRS and CDR2 YFSETQ. The receptor's source is an adult in good health. Material: peripheral blood, obtained on day 0 of MenACWY control vaccination. This chain connects TRBV5-1 to TRBJ2-3; possible D gene TRBD1, 6 bases. The CDR3 loop is CASSLVQGLGTDTQYF. In nucleotides, the CDR3 is TGCGCCAGCAGCTTGGTACAGGGTCTCGGCACAGATACGCAGTATTTT.